A single sample is the source of the 30 T cell receptor beta chains below, sequenced in a study of blood T cell repertoires in COVID-19. Assay: immunoSEQ multiplex PCR; the TCRdb copy retains only in-frame clones and omits some. The sample records 220,000 or so clones, about four fifths being singletons. Sequencing used PBMCs or T cells enriched from blood (not recorded which). Receptors were obtained from a woman between 35 and 50 years old who had recovered from COVID-19.

V and J are TRBV28 and TRBJ2-3, with 8 bases that match TRBD2. J was trimmed by 1 base and V by 2 bases; bases with no gene match: 2. The CDR3 has 15 amino acids. Germline V gives CDR1 MDHEN, CDR2 SYDVKM. Here the CDR3 reads CASSLTSGRTDTQYF. As DNA, the CDR3 is TGTGCCAGCAGTTTAACTAGCGGACGCACAGATACGCAGTATTTT.

V gene TRBV30 combines with J gene TRBJ1-2; the D gene is possibly TRBD1 (6 bases). CDR3 size: 14 residues. V was clipped by 2 bases and J by 4 bases, with 14 bases between them. CDR1 GTSNPN and CDR2 SVGIG come from the germline V gene (reference sequence). In DNA form, the CDR3 reads TGTGCCTGGAGTCTAGTGGTCAGGGGCTATGGCTACACCTTC. It translates to CAWSLVVRGYGYTF.

This chain connects TRBV7-2 to TRBJ1-6; weak D call: TRBD1 (5 bases). Deletions cut 3 bases from V and 5 bases from J, with 14 bases between. There are 16 residues in the CDR3. Germline V gene data show CDR1 as SGHTA and CDR2 as FQGNSA. CDR3 in DNA: TGTGCCAGCAGCTTGTTGGGGGGACCGAATAATTCACCCCTCCACTTT. It translates to CASSLLGGPNNSPLHF. The whole variable domain, remainder taken from reference TRBV7-2 and TRBJ1-6, is GAGVSQSPSNKVTEKGKDVELRCDPISGHTALYWYRQSLGQGLEFLIYFQGNSAPDKSGLPSDRFSAERTGGSVSTLTIQRTQQEDSAVYLCASSLLGGPNNSPLHFGNGTRLTVT.

The chain recombines TRBV6-1 with TRBJ1-1; D is possibly TRBD1 (5 bases). Germline V gene lookup returns CDR1 MNHNS and CDR2 SASEGT. This CDR3 contains 15 residues. Between the trimmed V and J ends, which lost 2 bases and 6 bases, there was a span of 16 bases. In nucleotides, the CDR3 is TGTGCCAGCAGTGAAATTGTAGGGGCCCCCTCTGAAGCTTTCTTT. Its translation: CASSEIVGAPSEAFF.

Only a few counts were recorded for this clone. The V and J genes are TRBV9 and TRBJ1-2, with D maybe TRBD1 (5 bases). The CDR3 extends over 14 amino acids. From germline, CDR1 is SGDLS and CDR2 YYNGEE. Trimming removed 0 bases from V and 7 bases from J, with 13 bases in between. As DNA, the CDR3 is TGTGCCAGCAGCGTAGGGGAGGGGCAGCTTGGCTACACCTTC. Protein sequence: CASSVGEGQLGYTF.

This clone has only a few counts. This chain joins TRBV30 and TRBJ2-7; possible D gene TRBD2, 5 bases. Germline V gives CDR1 GTSNPN, CDR2 SVGIG (reference sequence). V lost 2 bases to trimming and J lost 1 base, with 9 bases between them. The CDR3 runs 13 residues. As DNA, the CDR3 is TGTGCCTGGAGTCGAGGGCCTTCCTACGAGCAGTACGTC. It yields the protein CAWSRGPSYEQYV.

V usage is TRBV6-5 and J usage is TRBJ1-1; D unresolved. Deletions cut 5 bases from V and 7 bases from J, with 11 bases between. Germline CDR1 MNHEY, CDR2 SVGAGI. The CDR3 extends over 12 amino acids. The CDR3 bases are TGTGCCAGCAGTCCTAGCAGATATGAAGCTTTCTTT. Its protein is CASSPSRYEAFF.

The chain links TRBV18 to TRBJ2-5; D gene ambiguous. V dropped 3 bases and J dropped 5 bases, with 13 bases sitting between them. In germline, CDR1 is KGHSH, CDR2 LQKENI. This CDR3 region has 14 residues. The CDR3 is CASSPNPNVETQYF. CDR3 sequence (DNA): TGTGCCAGCTCACCGAATCCTAACGTCGAGACCCAGTACTTC.

The genes are TRBV27 and TRBJ2-6; no clear D gene. V dropped 6 bases and J dropped 1 base, with 10 bases sitting between them. Germline CDR1 is MNHEY and CDR2 is SMNVEV (reference sequence). This CDR3 has 15 amino acids. DNA of the CDR3: TGTGCCAGCAGGCGTACGAAATCTGGGGCCAACGTCCTGACTTTC. Translating gives CASRRTKSGANVLTF.

The rearrangement uses TRBV10-2 and TRBJ1-1; no clear D gene. In germline, CDR1 is WSHSY, CDR2 SAAADI. With 6 bases removed from V and 0 bases from J, the gap between germline ends came to 5 bases. The CDR3 is 12 amino acids. The CDR3 protein is CASRAVNTEAFF. DNA of the CDR3: TGCGCCAGCAGAGCCGTGAACACTGAAGCTTTCTTT.

The chain links TRBV5-1 to TRBJ1-1; the match to TRBD1 covers 8 bases. J was trimmed by 1 base and V by 4 bases; bases with no gene match: 9. Germline V gene data show CDR1 as SGHRS and CDR2 as YFSETQ. This CDR3 is built from 16 residues. The CDR3 DNA is TGCGCCAGCAGCCCACAGGGGGGGGTTTCGAACACTGAAGCTTTCTTT. Translating gives CASSPQGGVSNTEAFF.

V usage is TRBV27 and J usage is TRBJ2-7, with TRBD2 matching over 10 bases. Germline V gene data show CDR1 as MNHEY and CDR2 as SMNVEV (reference sequence). With 3 bases clipped from V and 2 bases from J, the junction kept 4 bases outside the gene matches. This CDR3 has 15 amino acids. The CDR3: CASSFIAGGAYEQYF. Written as DNA, the CDR3 is TGTGCCAGCAGTTTCATAGCGGGGGGAGCCTACGAGCAGTACTTC.

The rearrangement uses TRBV7-2 and TRBJ2-6, with TRBD2 as a possible D gene (6 bases). The germline V gene has CDR1 SGHTA and CDR2 FQGNSA. The CDR3 has 16 residues. V dropped 7 bases and J dropped 0 bases, with 13 bases sitting between them. Written as DNA, the CDR3 is TGTGCCAGCACCCGGGACTCAAACTCTGGGGCCAACGTCCTGACTTTC. Translating gives CASTRDSNSGANVLTF.

The rearrangement uses TRBV29-1 and TRBJ2-1; TRBD2 is a possible D gene (5 bases). Trimming took off 7 bases at V and 5 bases at J, with 33 bases between the two ends. In germline, CDR1 is SQVTM, CDR2 ANQGSEA. The CDR3 is 19 amino acids. This CDR3 is CSALKRLTDLGRRNNEQFF. The CDR3 DNA is TGCAGCGCCCTCAAGAGGTTAACAGATCTGGGTCGGAGGAACAATGAGCAGTTCTTC.

CDR3 DNA sequence: TGTGCCAGCAGCTTGAACGGCGGGGGGAGCTCCTACAATGAGCAGTTCTTC. Translating it yields CASSLNGGGSSYNEQFF. The rearrangement links TRBV7-2 to TRBJ2-1; 8 bases fit TRBD2. Per germline, CDR1 SGHTA and CDR2 FQGNSA. V lost 3 bases to trimming and J lost 0 bases; unmatched junction nucleotides: 7. The CDR3 sequence is 17 residues long.

The chain joins TRBV6-5 to TRBJ2-3; D remains ambiguous. The CDR3 has 14 residues. V was trimmed by 6 bases and J by 6 bases, leaving 16 bases between them. From germline, CDR1 is MNHEY and CDR2 SVGAGI. The CDR3 coding sequence is TGTGCCAGCAGCTACAGTCTTCTCGGGGATACGCAGTATTTT. Translation: CASSYSLLGDTQYF.

J is TRBJ2-2 and V is TRBV28; TRBD2 agrees at 8 bases. Trimming took 6 bases from V and 5 from J; bases not matched to a gene: 11. The CDR3 has 16 residues. The V gene's germline CDR1 is MDHEN and CDR2 SYDVKM. CDR3 DNA sequence: TGTGCCAGCAGCCTTCGGGGGGGCGAAGGGACCGGGGAGCTGTTTTTT. Translated: CASSLRGGEGTGELFF.

This chain joins TRBV7-9 and TRBJ2-3; TRBD1 agrees at 11 bases. CDR1 and CDR2 from the germline V gene are SEHNR and FQNEAQ (reference sequence). The CDR3 is 13 residues long. V lost 8 bases, J lost 7 bases, and 5 bases stayed unmatched. Written as DNA, the CDR3 is TGTGCCAGCGGACAGGGGGCTGGGAATACGCAGTATTTT. It yields the protein CASGQGAGNTQYF.

The chain is built from TRBV6-1 and TRBJ2-7; 9 bases fit TRBD2. CDR3 length equals 15 residues. Germline lookup yields CDR1 MNHNS and CDR2 SASEGT. V shed 3 bases, J shed 3 bases, and the junction held 6 bases outside the gene matches. CDR3 bases: TGTGCCAGCAGTGATCGGCTAGCGGGGCACTACGAGCAGTACTTC. As protein: CASSDRLAGHYEQYF.

V usage is TRBV14 and J usage is TRBJ1-6; D is ambiguous. V shed 1 base and J shed 6 bases, with 19 bases lying between them. The CDR3 loop spans 18 amino acids. Per germline, CDR1 SGHDN and CDR2 FVKESK. CDR3 sequence reads: CASSQGPGSGRLNSPLHF. The CDR3 DNA reads TGTGCCAGCAGCCAAGGTCCCGGGTCCGGTCGTCTTAATTCACCCCTCCACTTT. Looking up the rest from reference TRBV14 and TRBJ1-6 gives the full variable domain: EAGVTQFPSHSVIEKGQTVTLRCDPISGHDNLYWYRRVMGKEIKFLLHFVKESKQDESGMPNNRFLAERTGGTYSTLKVQPAELEDSGVYFCASSQGPGSGRLNSPLHFGNGTRLTVT.

The gene calls are TRBV5-1 and TRBJ1-4; 9 bases line up with TRBD1. J gave up 3 bases and V 8 bases, and 2 bases lay outside the gene matches. This CDR3 spans 13 amino acids. Germline V lookup: CDR1 SGHRS, CDR2 YFSETQ. DNA for the CDR3: TGCGCCAGTCGACAGGGGGCTAATGAAAAACTGTTTTTT. Residues: CASRQGANEKLFF. Full variable domain (missing parts from reference TRBV5-1 and TRBJ1-4): KAGVTQTPRYLIKTRGQQVTLSCSPISGHRSVSWYQQTPGQGLQFLFEYFSETQRNKGNFPGRFSGRQFSNSRSEMNVSTLELGDSALYLCASRQGANEKLFFGSGTQLSVL.

The V gene is TRBV11-1, the J gene TRBJ2-3; D is possibly TRBD2 (6 bases). CDR1 is SGHAT and CDR2 is FQDESV in the germline V gene (reference sequence). The V end was cut by 0 bases, the J end by 3 bases, with 10 bases between. The CDR3 is 15 amino acids. The CDR3 reads CASSLAGGQTDTQYF. The CDR3, as DNA: TGTGCCAGCAGCTTAGCGGGAGGCCAAACAGATACGCAGTATTTT.

This chain links TRBV5-4 with TRBJ2-7, with 9 bases fitting TRBD2. CDR3 size: 14 residues. The V segment lost 0 bases and the J segment 3 bases; nucleotides outside the gene matches: 1. Germline assignment: CDR1 SGHNT and CDR2 YYREEE (reference sequence). Here the CDR3 reads CASSLGTSVYEQYF. The CDR3 DNA is TGTGCCAGCAGCTTGGGGACTAGCGTCTACGAGCAGTACTTC.

The chain links TRBV24-1 to TRBJ2-1; 12 nucleotides agree with TRBD2. This CDR3 region has 18 residues. Germline V gives CDR1 KGHDR, CDR2 SFDVKD. V gave up 3 bases and J gave up 1 base; unmatched junction bases: 6. CDR3 sequence (DNA): TGTGCCACCAGTGATCGCTCTGGGACTAGCGGGTCCTACAATGAGCAGTTCTTC. Amino acids: CATSDRSGTSGSYNEQFF.

This rearrangement joins TRBV6-5 to TRBJ1-1, with D possibly matching TRBD1 (6 bases). From germline, CDR1 is MNHEY and CDR2 SVGAGI. This CDR3 is built from 15 residues. The ends were cut back, 6 bases at V and 6 bases at J, with 20 bases in the middle. Here the CDR3 reads CASRSIQGGFPEAFF. DNA for the CDR3: TGTGCCAGCAGGTCAATACAGGGTGGTTTTCCTGAAGCTTTCTTT.

V and J are TRBV5-1 and TRBJ2-7, with 11 bases aligning to TRBD2. The CDR3 loop spans 17 amino acids. Per germline, CDR1 SGHRS and CDR2 YFSETQ. V gave up 4 bases and J gave up 6 bases; unmatched junction bases: 15. CDR3: CASSRSRLAGRGGEQYF. The CDR3 DNA sequence: TGCGCCAGCAGCCGTTCCCGACTAGCGGGGCGGGGTGGCGAGCAGTACTTC.

Remarks on this clone: Different DNA sequences within this sample yield the same CDR3. V and J are TRBV12-3 or TRBV12-4 and TRBJ1-5, with unresolved D. The length of the CDR3 is 13 residues. The V and J ends lost 2 bases and 4 bases respectively, with 6 bases between them. This CDR3 reads CASSLSSNQPQHF. The CDR3 DNA reads TGTGCCAGCAGTTTATCTTCGAATCAGCCCCAGCATTTT.

This rearrangement joins TRBV15 to TRBJ1-1; 7 bases agree with TRBD1. CDR1 LNHNV and CDR2 YYDKDF come from the germline V gene (reference sequence). CDR3 length: 14 amino acids. Unmatched junction bases numbered 7, after V lost 2 bases and J lost 7 bases. In DNA form, the CDR3 reads TGTGCCACCAGCAGATCCCCGACAGGGTTTGAAGCTTTCTTT. This translates into CATSRSPTGFEAFF.

In its sample, this clone was seen once. The J gene is TRBJ1-1, the V gene TRBV10-3, with D maybe TRBD1 (5 bases). The germline gives CDR1 ENHRY, CDR2 SYGVKD. V lost 4 bases and J 6 bases, leaving 12 bases between the germline ends. CDR3 length: 13 amino acids. The CDR3 loop reads CAISGGDLAEAFF. Here the CDR3 DNA reads TGTGCCATCAGTGGAGGGGACTTGGCTGAAGCTTTCTTT.

This clone was seen at least ten times. V and J are TRBV6-5 and TRBJ2-3, with TRBD2 matching 7 bases. Looked up from germline, CDR1 is MNHEY and CDR2 is SVGAGI. The V segment lost 3 bases and the J segment 4 bases; nucleotides outside the gene matches: 4. There are 14 residues in the CDR3. Written as DNA, the CDR3 is TGTGCCAGCAGTTATAGCGGGCAAGCAGATACGCAGTATTTT. Encoded protein: CASSYSGQADTQYF.